The next 3 T cell receptor beta chains were all read from a single sample in a study of blood T cell repertoires in COVID-19. Some clones are missing from TCRdb's copy, which holds only in-frame ones; the method was immunoSEQ multiplex PCR. This table has about 210,000 clones, 65% to 90% appearing once. The material sequenced was PBMCs or T cells enriched from blood (not recorded which). The receptor set was obtained from a woman aged 35 to 49 with acute COVID-19.

This clone appeared a single time. The chain is built from TRBV27 and TRBJ2-1; D may be TRBD2 (6 bases). CDR3 length: 12 amino acids. In germline, CDR1 is MNHEY, CDR2 SMNVEV (reference sequence). Trimming pared 6 bases from V and 8 bases from J, leaving 11 bases between. As DNA, the CDR3 is TGTGCCAGCAGACGGGGACTCTATGAGCAGTTCTTC. Translating it yields CASRRGLYEQFF.

The V call is TRBV1, the J call TRBJ2-2; the table gives TRBD2 as D, unverified against the DNA. TRBV1 is noted as a pseudogene. The CDR3 covers 23 residues. The CDR3 DNA reads TGCACCAGCAGCCAAGTCGGCCACATACAGGAGCGGGAGTTGGAGGCGAACACCGGGGAGCTGTTTTTT. The encoded protein is CTSSQVGHIQERELEANTGELFF.

J is TRBJ2-1 and V is TRBV24-1; possible D gene TRBD1, 5 bases. Trimming removed 6 bases at V and 4 bases at J, with 15 bases between. CDR3 length: 15 amino acids. Germline V lookup: CDR1 KGHDR, CDR2 SFDVKD. The CDR3 nucleotides read TGTGCCACCAGTCCCTTCGACAGTCGTTACAATGAGCAGTTCTTC. It specifies CATSPFDSRYNEQFF.